The source of this TCR beta chain is a study of blood T cells in healthy people across ages. This clonotype was seen repeatedly, ten times or more. Alongside a J-beta primer mix, a sample-barcoded 5' primer served in a second PCR lasting 7 to 11 cycles. A single record per CDR3 protein comes from TCRdb applying MiXCR to the 5' RACE reads. In the table there are 550,000 to 800,000 distinct CDR3 sequences, about 30% of which are singletons. From germline, CDR1 is MNHNS and CDR2 SASEGT. The CDR3 sequence is 16 residues long. V lost 4 bases, J lost 3 bases, and 4 bases stayed unmatched. Sequenced material: blood. This chain uses TRBV6-1 with TRBJ2-3; 13 nucleotides match TRBD2. The receptor's source is a woman older than 75 in good health. The CDR3 DNA reads TGTGCCAGCAGTGCCGGACTAGCGGGGGTAACAGATACGCAGTATTTT. It codes for CASSAGLAGVTDTQYF.